The 25 T cell receptor beta chains listed next were all sequenced from one sample in a study of tumor and adjacent non-tumor tissue in lung cancer. The template was RNA from unsorted bulk tissue. The library came from three nested PCR rounds adapted from ARM-PCR protocols. TCRdb re-called the multiplex PCR reads through MiXCR, storing one row per CDR3 protein. Among about 200,000 distinct CDR3 sequences listed, 60% to 85% were seen once. The sequencing input was lung tumor tissue. The receptor set was obtained from a man between 60 and 70 years old with non-small cell lung cancer.

In regard to this clonotype: A clone one base away is much larger, so this may be a read error. The rearrangement joins TRBV12-3 or TRBV12-4 to TRBJ2-7; TRBD1 is a possible D gene (6 bases). V shed 7 bases and J shed 7 bases, with 14 bases lying between them. This CDR3 contains 12 residues. CDR3 region: CASNQRTVEQYF. Written as DNA, the CDR3 is TGTGCCAGCAATCAGAGGACAGTTGAGCAGTACTTC.

This clonotype was counted a few times. The gene calls are TRBV20-1 and TRBJ1-2; tentatively, D is TRBD1 (5 bases). The V gene's germline CDR1 is DFQATT and CDR2 SNEGSKA (reference sequence). Trimming removed 0 bases from V and 4 bases from J, with 12 bases in between. This CDR3 spans 14 amino acids. The chain's CDR3 is CSARDRGGVYGYTF. CDR3 nucleotides: TGCAGTGCTAGAGATCGGGGGGGAGTCTATGGCTACACCTTC.

This chain uses TRBV20-1 with TRBJ2-3, with D hard to call. CDR1 DFQATT and CDR2 SNEGSKA come from the germline V gene (reference sequence). V gave up 3 bases and J gave up 8 bases, with 15 bases separating them. The CDR3 is 13 amino acids. The CDR3 coding sequence is TGCAGTGCTAGGGACGAGATCAGCAGTACGCAGTATTTT. Translating it yields CSARDEISSTQYF.

With respect to this clonotype: Mismatch with germline at one junction end may stem from a read error. This chain connects TRBV6-1 to TRBJ1-6; a possible D gene is TRBD1 (6 bases). Per the germline V gene, CDR1 is MNHNS and CDR2 is SASEGT. The CDR3 consists of 15 residues. In nucleotides, the CDR3 is TGTGCCAGTAGATGCGCGGACAGAAATAATACACCCCTCCACTTT. This encodes CASRCADRNNTPLHF.

V gene TRBV20-1 combines with J gene TRBJ2-1; TRBD2 matches 9 bases. This CDR3 is 13 amino acids long. V shed 6 bases, J shed 6 bases, and the junction held 6 bases outside the gene matches. In germline, CDR1 is DFQATT, CDR2 SNEGSKA (reference sequence). CDR3 amino acids: CSARGLAVNEQFF. The CDR3 nucleotides are TGCAGTGCGAGGGGACTAGCAGTCAATGAGCAGTTCTTC.

To note about this clonotype: Germline is not matched at one junction end, which may reflect a read error. This rearrangement joins TRBV12-3 or TRBV12-4 to TRBJ1-1; D is ambiguous. The length of the CDR3 is 17 residues. Here the CDR3 DNA reads TGTGCCAGCAGATTAGCGCGCCAAGTGTTTTTGAACACTGAAGCTTTCTTT. Translating it yields CASRLARQVFLNTEAFF.

With regard to this clonotype: At one boundary the junction diverges from the germline segment, which might be a read error. The CDR3 DNA reads TGTGCCGGCAGTTTGGACGGGGAGCTGTTTTTT. This encodes CAGSLDGELFF. The rearrangement uses TRBV12-3 or TRBV12-4 and TRBJ2-2, with D unclear. The CDR3 contains 11 residues.

This clonotype was seen at least ten times. The rearrangement joins TRBV20-1 to TRBJ2-7; 13 bases agree with TRBD2. V shed 3 bases and J 3 bases; nucleotides not matched to a gene: 2. Germline loops: CDR1 DFQATT, CDR2 SNEGSKA (reference sequence). CDR3 length: 14 residues. CDR3 DNA sequence: TGCAGTGCTAGGGGACTAGCGGGACACTACGAGCAGTACTTC. Protein product: CSARGLAGHYEQYF.

As regards this clonotype: The junction departs from germline at one end; a sequencing error may be responsible. The chain has TRBV6-2 or TRBV6-3 and TRBJ2-1, with unresolved D. Looked up from germline, CDR1 is MNHEY and CDR2 is SVGEGT. This CDR3 spans 14 amino acids. The CDR3: CAGTDRIARNKQLF. The DNA of the CDR3 is TGTGCCGGCACCGACCGGATAGCCCGCAATAAGCAGTTATTC.

Of note for this clonotype: Germline is not matched at one junction end, which may reflect a read error. The J gene is TRBJ2-5, the V gene TRBV20-1; D is perhaps TRBD2 (6 bases). CDR3 length equals 14 residues. The germline V gene encodes CDR1 DFQATT and CDR2 SNEGSKA (reference sequence). DNA for the CDR3: TGCGGTGCTAGAGATCAACTAGTGGGCGGGACCCGGTACTTC. It encodes CGARDQLVGGTRYF.

On this clonotype itself: The junction differs from germline at one of its ends, possibly a read error. The rearrangement uses TRBV4-1 and TRBJ1-4; 8 bases align to TRBD1. The length of the CDR3 is 16 residues. CDR1 and CDR2 (germline): MGHRA, YSYEKL. The CDR3, as DNA: TGCGTCAGCAGCCAAGATCCTGGGACAGGAGGGGCAAAACTGTTTTTT. This gives the protein CVSSQDPGTGGAKLFF.

A word on this clonotype: This may arise from a read error, as a much more abundant clone is one base away. This chain uses TRBV4-1 with TRBJ2-3; D remains unclear. The CDR3 covers 14 residues. Trimming left V 2 bases short and J 7 bases short, with 13 bases between. CDR1 is MGHRA, CDR2 YSYEKL, per germline. CDR3 residues: CASSQIGAGHTQYF. CDR3 in DNA: TGCGCCAGCAGCCAAATAGGCGCTGGACATACGCAGTATTTT.

The DNA for the CDR3 is TGCGCCAGCAGCTTGGAGGGGGGCCGACAAGAGACCCAGTACTTC. It yields the protein CASSLEGGRQETQYF. V usage is TRBV5-1 and J usage is TRBJ2-5; the D gene could be TRBD1 or TRBD2 (6 bases each). CDR3 size: 15 residues. V was trimmed by 0 bases and J by 2 bases, leaving 11 bases between them. CDR1 is SGHRS, CDR2 YFSETQ, per germline.

This clonotype was seen repeatedly, ten times or more. The genes are TRBV6-6 and TRBJ2-2, with TRBD1 matching over 8 bases. With V trimmed by 8 bases and J by 6 bases, 8 bases remained unmatched. This CDR3 region has 14 residues. Germline loops: CDR1 MNHNY, CDR2 SVGAGI (reference sequence). CDR3 nucleotides: TGTGCCAGCCCAGGGACAGGTTATCCCGGGGAGCTGTTTTTT. This gives the protein CASPGTGYPGELFF.

This clonotype was detected only a few times. The rearrangement joins TRBV10-1 to TRBJ1-1; the D gene is possibly TRBD1 (5 bases). This CDR3 region has 13 residues. Per the germline V gene, CDR1 is WNHNN and CDR2 is SYGVQD (reference sequence). V was pared by 4 bases and J by 3 bases, with 9 bases between. This CDR3 reads CASSVQGDTEAFF. DNA of the CDR3: TGCGCCAGCAGTGTCCAGGGAGACACTGAAGCTTTCTTT.

For this clonotype: One end of the junction is discordant with germline, which a read error may explain. The chain recombines TRBV20-1 with TRBJ2-7; D gene uncertain. Germline CDR1 reads DFQATT; CDR2 reads SNEGSKA (reference sequence). This CDR3 is 13 amino acids long. CDR3 nucleotide sequence: TGCAGTGCTAGAACCGATAAGCTCTACGAGCAATACTTC. Its protein product is CSARTDKLYEQYF.

Of note for this clonotype: The conserved phenylalanine or tryptophan normally closing the CDR3 is absent here, so this likely arose from a read error. The CDR3 region has the DNA TGTGGCAGCAGTTCTACAGGGGAAGAGACCCAGTACCTC. It is translated as CGSSSTGEETQYL. The chain recombines TRBV11-2 with TRBJ2-5, with TRBD1 matching over 7 bases. From germline, CDR1 is SGHAT and CDR2 FQNNGV. The CDR3 is made up of 13 amino acids.

In its sample, this clonotype ranks as medium-sized (0.01 to 0.1%). The rearrangement joins TRBV6-1 to TRBJ2-3; D may be TRBD1 (5 bases). V lost 5 bases and J lost 4, with 16 bases in between. This CDR3 region has 15 residues. Germline V lookup: CDR1 MNHNS, CDR2 SASEGT. The CDR3 loop reads CASSPKGVRADTQYF. CDR3 bases: TGTGCCAGCAGTCCTAAAGGGGTTCGGGCAGATACGCAGTATTTT.

The V call is TRBV29-1, the J call TRBJ2-3, with TRBD2 matching over 12 bases. Germline loops: CDR1 SQVTM, CDR2 ANQGSEA. This CDR3 region has 18 residues. With 1 base clipped from V and 6 bases from J, the junction kept 14 bases outside the gene matches. DNA for the CDR3: TGCAGCGTTGAAGGCAGGGCCCCTAGCGGGAGGGTGAGGGATACGCAGTATTTT. Translating it yields CSVEGRAPSGRVRDTQYF.

The gene calls are TRBV18 and TRBJ1-1; unclear D gene. This CDR3 has 13 residues. Trimming removed 6 bases at V and 3 bases at J, with 11 bases between. Looked up from germline, CDR1 is KGHSH and CDR2 is LQKENI. CDR3 nucleotide sequence: TGTGCCAGCTCCCCTTCGAGGGACACTGAAGCTTTCTTT. Protein product: CASSPSRDTEAFF.

To note about this clonotype: The junction does not match germline at one end; this may be a read error. The V and J genes are TRBV5-6 and TRBJ2-7; D not resolved. The V gene's germline CDR1 is SGHDT and CDR2 YYEEEE. CDR3 length: 11 amino acids. The CDR3 nucleotides read TGTGTCAGCAGCATGACGCGAGAGCAGTACTTC. It yields the protein CVSSMTREQYF.

The chain recombines TRBV12-3 or TRBV12-4 with TRBJ1-1; 7 positions agree with TRBD1. The CDR3 length is 15 residues. After removal of 9 bases from V and 4 bases from J, the junction contained 14 bases not matched to a gene. The CDR3 loop is CARNLVFRGSTEAFF. Here the CDR3 DNA reads TGTGCCAGGAATTTAGTTTTCAGGGGGAGCACTGAAGCTTTCTTT.

As regards this clonotype: No conserved phenylalanine or tryptophan ends this CDR3, so it is likely a read error. The gene calls are TRBV11-2 and TRBJ2-6; tentative D call: TRBD1 (5 bases). The CDR3 has 19 residues. Germline CDR1 and CDR2: SGHAT and FQNNGV. CDR3 sequence (DNA): TGTGCCAGCAGCTTAGTTCCAAAGGACATGCCCTCTGGGGCCAACGCCCTGACTTTG. Its protein is CASSLVPKDMPSGANALTL.

This chain connects TRBV20-1 to TRBJ2-7; 8 bases fit TRBD1. CDR1 is DFQATT and CDR2 is SNEGSKA in the germline V gene (reference sequence). The CDR3 has 15 amino acids. After removal of 8 bases from V and 1 base from J, the junction contained 13 bases not matched to a gene. CDR3 amino acids: CSTQTPDRGSYEQYF. The CDR3 DNA reads as TGCAGTACTCAAACTCCCGACAGGGGATCCTACGAGCAGTACTTC.

This clonotype was recorded a few times. The rearrangement uses TRBV5-1 and TRBJ2-1; D is ambiguous. In germline, CDR1 is SGHRS, CDR2 YFSETQ. V was trimmed by 0 bases and J by 7 bases, leaving 14 bases between them. The CDR3 length is 15 residues. The CDR3 bases are TGCGCCAGCAGCTTGGCCCTCCTGGCCGGAAATGAGCAGTTCTTC. It is translated as CASSLALLAGNEQFF.